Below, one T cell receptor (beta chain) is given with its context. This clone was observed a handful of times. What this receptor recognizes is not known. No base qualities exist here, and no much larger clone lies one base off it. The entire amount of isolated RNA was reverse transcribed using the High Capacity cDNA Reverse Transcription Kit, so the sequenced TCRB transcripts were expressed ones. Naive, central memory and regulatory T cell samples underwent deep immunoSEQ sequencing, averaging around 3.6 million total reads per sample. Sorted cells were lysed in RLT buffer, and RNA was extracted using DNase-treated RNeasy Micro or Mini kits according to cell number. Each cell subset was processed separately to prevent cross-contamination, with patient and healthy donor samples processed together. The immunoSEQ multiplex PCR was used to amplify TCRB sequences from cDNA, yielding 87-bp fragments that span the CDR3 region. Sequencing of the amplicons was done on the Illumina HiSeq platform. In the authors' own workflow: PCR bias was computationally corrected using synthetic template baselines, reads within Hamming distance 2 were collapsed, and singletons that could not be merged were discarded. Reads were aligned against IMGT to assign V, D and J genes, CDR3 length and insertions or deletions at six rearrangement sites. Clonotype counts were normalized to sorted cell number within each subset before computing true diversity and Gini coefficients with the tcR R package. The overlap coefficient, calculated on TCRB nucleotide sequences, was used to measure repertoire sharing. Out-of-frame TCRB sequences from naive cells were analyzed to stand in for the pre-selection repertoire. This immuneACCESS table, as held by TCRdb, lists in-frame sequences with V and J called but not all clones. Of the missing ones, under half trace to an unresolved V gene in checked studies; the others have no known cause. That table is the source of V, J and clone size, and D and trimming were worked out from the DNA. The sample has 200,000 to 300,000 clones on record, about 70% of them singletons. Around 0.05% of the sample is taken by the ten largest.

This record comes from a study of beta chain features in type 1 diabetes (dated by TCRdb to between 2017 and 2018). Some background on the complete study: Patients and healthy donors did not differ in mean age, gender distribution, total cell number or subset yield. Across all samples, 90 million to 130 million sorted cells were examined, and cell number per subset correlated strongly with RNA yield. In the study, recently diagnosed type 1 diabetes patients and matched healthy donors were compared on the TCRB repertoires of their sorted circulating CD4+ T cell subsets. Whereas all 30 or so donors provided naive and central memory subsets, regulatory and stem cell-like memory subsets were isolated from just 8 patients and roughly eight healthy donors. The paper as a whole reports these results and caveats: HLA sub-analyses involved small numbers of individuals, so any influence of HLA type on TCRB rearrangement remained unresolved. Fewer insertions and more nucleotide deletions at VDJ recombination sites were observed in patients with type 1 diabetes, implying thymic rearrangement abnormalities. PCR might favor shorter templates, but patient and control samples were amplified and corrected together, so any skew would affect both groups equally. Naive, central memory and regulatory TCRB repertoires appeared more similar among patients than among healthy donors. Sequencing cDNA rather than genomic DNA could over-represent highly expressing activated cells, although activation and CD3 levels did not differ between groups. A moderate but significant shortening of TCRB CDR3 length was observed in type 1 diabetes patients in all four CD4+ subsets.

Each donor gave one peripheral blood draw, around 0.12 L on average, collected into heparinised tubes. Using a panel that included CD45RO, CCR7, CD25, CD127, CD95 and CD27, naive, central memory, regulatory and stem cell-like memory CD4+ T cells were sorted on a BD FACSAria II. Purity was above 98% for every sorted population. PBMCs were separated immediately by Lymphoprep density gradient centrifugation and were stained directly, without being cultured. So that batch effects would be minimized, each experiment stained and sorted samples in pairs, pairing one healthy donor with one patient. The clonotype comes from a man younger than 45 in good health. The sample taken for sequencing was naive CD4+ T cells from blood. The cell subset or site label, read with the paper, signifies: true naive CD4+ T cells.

The DNA sequence follows: TGTGCCAGCAGCCGAGTCCCAGTGTACAATGAGCAGTTCTTC. This yields the protein CASSRVPVYNEQFF. The rearranged segments are TRBV9 and TRBJ2-1; the D gene cannot be resolved reliably. The CDR3 runs 14 residues from the cysteine to the phenylalanine. The sequence is cut down to CDR3 DNA, 42 bases in frame from base 1. The germline V gene provides CDR1 SGDLS and CDR2 YYNGEE. V gives up 4 bases and J gives up 4 bases, and the segment between their germline ends measures 12 bases.